This T cell receptor (beta chain) was observed in a study of shared clonotypes between healthy human individuals. Overall study findings and caveats: Researchers found naive subsets generally carried larger estimated richness than memory subsets.

The table came from immunoSEQ multiplex PCR; TCRdb's copy has only in-frame clones and leaves some out. The sample shows a few million clones, approximately 94% of them seen only once. The CDR3 contains 15 residues. Germline trimming cut 3 bases from V and 7 bases from J; bases unmatched to any gene: 11. Germline V CDR1 and CDR2: SGHTA, FQGNSA. A word on this clone: Its target is unknown.

The chain combines TRBV7-2 with TRBJ2-7; 8 bases align to TRBD2. Material for sequencing was naive CD4+ T cells sorted from blood. The subset: CD45RA+ positively selected. The source of this sequence is a young man in good health. As DNA, the CDR3 is TGTGCCAGCAGCTTCCTCCCCGGGACTAGAGGGGAGCAGTACTTC. Protein: CASSFLPGTRGEQYF.